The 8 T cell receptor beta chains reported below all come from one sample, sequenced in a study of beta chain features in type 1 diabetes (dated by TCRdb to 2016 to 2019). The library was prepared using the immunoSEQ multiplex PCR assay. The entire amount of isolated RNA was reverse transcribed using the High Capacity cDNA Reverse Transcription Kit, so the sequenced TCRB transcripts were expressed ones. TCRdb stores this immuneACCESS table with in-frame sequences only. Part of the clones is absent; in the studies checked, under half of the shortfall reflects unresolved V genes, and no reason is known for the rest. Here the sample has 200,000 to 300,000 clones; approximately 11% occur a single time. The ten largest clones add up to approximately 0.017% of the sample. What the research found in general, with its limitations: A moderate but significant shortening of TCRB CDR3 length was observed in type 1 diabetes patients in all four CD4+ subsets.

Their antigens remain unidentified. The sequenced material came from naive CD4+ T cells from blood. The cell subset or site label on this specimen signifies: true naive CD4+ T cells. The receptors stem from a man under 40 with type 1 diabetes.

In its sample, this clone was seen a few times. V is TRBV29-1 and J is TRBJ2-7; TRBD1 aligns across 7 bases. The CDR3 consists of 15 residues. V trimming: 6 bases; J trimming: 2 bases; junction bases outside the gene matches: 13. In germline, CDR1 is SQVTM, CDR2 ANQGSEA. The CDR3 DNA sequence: TGCAGCGTAAATTCGGACAGGACTGGACCCTACGAGCAGTACTTC. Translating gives CSVNSDRTGPYEQYF.

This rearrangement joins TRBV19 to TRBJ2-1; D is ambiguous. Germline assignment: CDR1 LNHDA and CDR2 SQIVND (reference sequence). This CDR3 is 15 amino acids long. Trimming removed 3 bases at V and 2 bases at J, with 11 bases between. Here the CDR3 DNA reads TGTGCCAGTAGTATTTATCCAGGCGCCTACAATGAGCAGTTCTTC. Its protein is CASSIYPGAYNEQFF.

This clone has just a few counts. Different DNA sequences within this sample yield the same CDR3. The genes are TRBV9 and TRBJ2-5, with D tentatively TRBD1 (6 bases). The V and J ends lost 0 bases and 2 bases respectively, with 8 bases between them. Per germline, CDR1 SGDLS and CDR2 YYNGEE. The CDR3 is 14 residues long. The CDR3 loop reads CASSVGDRQETQYF. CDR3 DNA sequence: TGTGCCAGCAGCGTAGGAGACAGGCAAGAGACCCAGTACTTC.

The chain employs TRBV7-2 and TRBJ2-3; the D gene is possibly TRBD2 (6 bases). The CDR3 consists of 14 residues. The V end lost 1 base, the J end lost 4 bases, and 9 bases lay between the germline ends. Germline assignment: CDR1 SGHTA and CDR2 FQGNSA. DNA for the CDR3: TGTGCCAGCAGCTTAGGCGGGGCCGCAGATACGCAGTATTTT. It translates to CASSLGGAADTQYF.

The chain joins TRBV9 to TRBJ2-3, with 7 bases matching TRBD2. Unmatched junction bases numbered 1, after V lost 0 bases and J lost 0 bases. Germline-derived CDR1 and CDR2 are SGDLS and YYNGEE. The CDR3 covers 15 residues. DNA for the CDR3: TGTGCCAGCAGCGTAGACGGGGGGAGCACAGATACGCAGTATTTT. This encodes CASSVDGGSTDTQYF.

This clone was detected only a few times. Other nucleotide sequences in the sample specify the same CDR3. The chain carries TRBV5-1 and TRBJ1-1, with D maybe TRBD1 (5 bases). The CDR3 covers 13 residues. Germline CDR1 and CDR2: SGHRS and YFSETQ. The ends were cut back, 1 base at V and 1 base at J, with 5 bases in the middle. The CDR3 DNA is TGCGCCAGCAGCTTGACAGGGAACACTGAAGCTTTCTTT. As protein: CASSLTGNTEAFF.

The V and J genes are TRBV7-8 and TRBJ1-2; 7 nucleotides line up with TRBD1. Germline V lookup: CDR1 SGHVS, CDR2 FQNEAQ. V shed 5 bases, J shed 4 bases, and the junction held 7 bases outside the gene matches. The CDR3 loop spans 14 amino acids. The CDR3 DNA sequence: TGTGCCAGCAGCCGAGGGGACAGCATCTATGGCTACACCTTC. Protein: CASSRGDSIYGYTF.

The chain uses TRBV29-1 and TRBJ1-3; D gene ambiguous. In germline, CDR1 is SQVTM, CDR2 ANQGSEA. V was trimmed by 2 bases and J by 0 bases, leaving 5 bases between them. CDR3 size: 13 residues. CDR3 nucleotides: TGCAGCGTTGAACAGGACTCTGGAAACACCATATATTTT. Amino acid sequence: CSVEQDSGNTIYF.